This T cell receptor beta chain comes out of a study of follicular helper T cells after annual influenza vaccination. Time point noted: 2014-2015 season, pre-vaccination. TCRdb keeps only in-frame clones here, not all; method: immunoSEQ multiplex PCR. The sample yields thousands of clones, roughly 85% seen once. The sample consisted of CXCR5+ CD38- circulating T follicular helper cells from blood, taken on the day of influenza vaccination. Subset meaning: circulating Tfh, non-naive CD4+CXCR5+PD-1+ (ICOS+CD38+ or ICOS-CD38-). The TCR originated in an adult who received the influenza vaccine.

Written as DNA, the CDR3 is TGTGCCAGCAGCTTAGTCGGTTCGGATACGCAGTATTTT. It encodes CASSLVGSDTQYF. The chain has TRBV7-9 and TRBJ2-3; D remains ambiguous. V lost 1 base to trimming and J lost 6 bases, with 8 bases between them. Looked up from germline, CDR1 is SEHNR and CDR2 is FQNEAQ (reference sequence). This CDR3 region has 13 residues.